The rows below give T cell receptor beta chains drawn from one sample of a study of spatial heterogeneity in lung cancer. TCRdb reprocessed the 5' RACE reads via MiXCR and lists one record per CDR3 protein. The sample lists more than 2,500 distinct CDR3 sequences; under 55% were seen once. The sample consisted of lung tumor tissue, taken at surgery. Receptors were obtained from a male donor with early-stage non-small cell lung cancer. The CDR3 runs from the conserved cysteine through the conserved F or W. A D gene is named only where the DNA matches it firmly. The listing skips clone size in some rows; elsewhere it reads once, few, many or a size class.

TRBJ2-6 NA NA TRBV3-1 CASSQVSGANVLTF TGTGCCAGCAGCCAAGTATCCGGGGCCAACGTCCTGACTTTC
TRBJ2-2 NA large TRBV6-1 CASSERGGAPGELFF TGTGCCAGCAGTGAAAGGGGCGGGGCCCCCGGGGAGCTGTTTTTT
TRBJ2-2 TRBD1 many TRBV2 CASSSGQVSPGELFF TGTGCCAGCAGCTCGGGACAGGTCTCTCCCGGGGAGCTGTTTTTT
TRBJ2-3 NA NA TRBV5-5 CASSFDRPSTDTQYF TGTGCCAGCAGCTTCGACAGGCCTAGCACAGATACGCAGTATTTT
TRBJ2-5 NA NA TRBV19 CASSIARGPGETQYF TGTGCCAGTAGTATAGCACGGGGCCCCGGGGAGACCCAGTACTTC
TRBJ1-5 NA once TRBV18 CASSPPNRDNQPQHF TGTGCCAGCTCACCACCGAACAGAGACAATCAGCCCCAGCATTTT
TRBJ2-7 TRBD1 once TRBV5-1 CASSVQGESYEQYF TGCGCCAGCAGCGTACAGGGGGAGTCCTACGAGCAGTACTTC
TRBJ2-7 TRBD2 NA TRBV2 CASSRDGGTYEQYF TGTGCCAGCAGCAGGGACGGGGGGACCTACGAGCAGTACTTC
TRBJ2-1 NA NA TRBV7-2 CASSYNEQFF TGTGCCAGCAGTTACAATGAGCAGTTCTTC
TRBJ1-5 NA NA TRBV6-1 CASSRMQPQHF TGTGCCAGCAGTCGAATGCAGCCCCAGCATTTT
TRBJ2-5 NA few TRBV14 CASSVWETASGSETQYF TGTGCCAGCAGCGTCTGGGAGACAGCTTCAGGGAGCGAGACCCAGTACTTC
TRBJ2-3 NA NA TRBV7-9 CASSFSASTDTQYF TGTGCCAGCAGCTTTTCTGCTAGCACAGATACGCAGTATTTT
TRBJ2-3 TRBD1 NA TRBV20-1 CSARETGSPDTQYF TGCAGTGCTAGAGAGACAGGGTCCCCAGATACGCAGTATTTT
TRBJ2-6 TRBD1 NA TRBV23-1 CASSRGDRGLGANVLTF TGCGCCAGCAGTCGTGGGGACAGGGGGCTAGGGGCCAACGTCCTGACTTTC
TRBJ2-3 NA NA TRBV20-1 CSTTQGDTQYF TGCAGTACCACCCAGGGCGATACGCAGTATTTT
TRBJ2-5 TRBD1 NA TRBV7-8 CASSRQGAPQETQYF TGTGCCAGCAGCCGACAGGGGGCCCCCCAAGAGACCCAGTACTTC
TRBJ2-6 NA NA TRBV3-1 CASSQGTHSSTEVLTF TGTGCCAGCAGCCAAGGGACGCACTCCTCCACAGAGGTCCTGACTTTC
TRBJ2-2 TRBD1 NA TRBV24-1 CATSARGSTGELFF TGTGCCACCAGTGCCAGGGGGTCCACCGGGGAGCTGTTTTTT
TRBJ2-7 TRBD1 NA TRBV6-5 CASSYGTGYEQYF TGTGCCAGCAGTTATGGGACAGGGTACGAGCAGTACTTC
TRBJ2-7 NA once TRBV3-1 CASSPGGNYEQYF TGTGCCAGCAGCCCAGGAGGAAACTACGAGCAGTACTTC
TRBJ2-7 NA NA TRBV6-2/TRBV6-3 CASRPDGAYEQYF TGTGCCAGCAGACCCGACGGAGCCTACGAGCAGTACTTC
TRBJ2-2 NA NA TRBV9 CASSVVGGGELFF TGTGCCAGCAGCGTGGTCGGGGGCGGGGAGCTGTTTTTT
TRBJ2-5 TRBD2 NA TRBV20-1 CSARDPRTSEGSKETQYF TGCAGTGCTAGAGATCCTCGGACTAGCGAGGGGTCCAAAGAGACCCAGTACTTC
TRBJ2-2 NA NA TRBV4-3 CASSQDLGRSTGELFF TGCGCCAGCAGCCAAGATCTGGGTAGGAGCACCGGGGAGCTGTTTTTT
TRBJ2-1 NA NA TRBV4-1 CASSQPTREGEQFF TGCGCCAGCAGCCAACCTACGAGAGAAGGTGAGCAGTTCTTC
TRBJ2-2 NA once TRBV5-6 CASSLGQPNTGELFF TGTGCCAGCAGCTTGGGACAGCCGAACACCGGGGAGCTGTTTTTT
TRBJ2-1 TRBD1 NA TRBV4-1 CASSQTGGRGRIQWEQFF TGCGCCAGCAGCCAAACAGGGGGGAGAGGCAGAATTCAGTGGGAGCAGTTCTTC
TRBJ2-7 TRBD2 NA TRBV7-2 CASSLRTSGTYEQYF TGTGCCAGCAGCTTACGGACTAGCGGTACCTACGAGCAGTACTTC
TRBJ1-5 NA large TRBV14 CASSQEFRGRGQPQHF TGTGCCAGCAGCCAAGAATTTAGGGGCAGGGGTCAGCCCCAGCATTTT
TRBJ2-7 NA NA TRBV7-2 CASSLQRKSEQYF TGTGCCAGCAGCTTACAGAGGAAGTCCGAGCAGTACTTC
TRBJ2-1 TRBD1 NA TRBV10-3 CAISGQGVSYNEQFF TGTGCCATCAGCGGACAGGGGGTCTCCTACAATGAGCAGTTCTTC
TRBJ2-7 TRBD1 NA TRBV12-3/TRBV12-4 CASHQTPGQVLYEQYF TGTGCCAGCCATCAAACCCCGGGACAGGTGTTGTACGAGCAGTACTTC
TRBJ2-5 NA NA TRBV6-1 CASSEVDRLETQYF TGTGCCAGCAGTGAAGTGGACAGACTAGAGACCCAGTACTTC
TRBJ2-1 NA medium-sized TRBV12-3/TRBV12-4 CASNPSMGGEQFF TGTGCCAGCAACCCCTCAATGGGCGGTGAGCAGTTCTTC
TRBJ2-7 NA few TRBV7-9 CASSLAGLDEQYF TGTGCCAGCAGCTTAGCAGGGTTGGACGAGCAGTACTTC
TRBJ2-1 NA NA TRBV12-3/TRBV12-4 CASSYLGEQFF TGTGCCAGCAGTTATTTGGGGGAGCAGTTCTTC
TRBJ2-6 NA NA TRBV4-3 CASSQVMGGSGANVLTF TGCGCCAGCAGCCAAGTCATGGGTGGCTCTGGGGCCAACGTCCTGACTTTC
TRBJ2-5 NA once TRBV7-2 CASSFQRNYQETQYF TGTGCCAGCAGCTTTCAGCGCAACTACCAAGAGACCCAGTACTTC
TRBJ2-1 TRBD2 NA TRBV20-1 CSARDLRGFNNEQFF TGCAGTGCTAGAGATCTGCGGGGGTTCAACAATGAGCAGTTCTTC
TRBJ2-5 NA NA TRBV18 CASSPLTDEETQYF TGTGCCAGCTCACCACTTACAGACGAAGAGACCCAGTACTTC
TRBJ2-7 NA NA TRBV3-1 CASSHIRDQTYEQYF TGTGCCAGCAGCCATATCCGGGACCAAACCTACGAGCAGTACTTC
TRBJ2-3 TRBD2 NA TRBV7-2 CASGGTSGNTQYF TGTGCCAGCGGGGGGACTAGCGGTAATACGCAGTATTTT
TRBJ2-1 NA few TRBV24-1 CATSEPSGDEQFF TGTGCCACCAGTGAACCCTCAGGGGATGAGCAGTTCTTC
TRBJ2-1 TRBD2 large TRBV7-6 CASSPQWRGGTEQFF TGTGCCAGCAGCCCCCAGTGGCGGGGGGGCACTGAGCAGTTCTTC
TRBJ1-1 NA NA TRBV5-5 CASSGTTQGEAFF TGTGCCAGCAGCGGGACCACCCAGGGGGAAGCTTTCTTT
TRBJ2-7 NA NA TRBV13 CASSLKGLYEQYF TGTGCCAGCAGCTTAAAAGGACTCTACGAGCAGTACTTC
TRBJ2-1 TRBD2 NA TRBV4-1 CASSLIGLAAGDEQFF TGCGCCAGCAGTCTTATCGGACTAGCGGCAGGCGATGAGCAGTTCTTC
TRBJ2-7 NA NA TRBV27 CASSLSGSYEQYF TGTGCCAGCAGTTTATCGGGCAGCTACGAGCAGTACTTC
TRBJ2-6 NA NA TRBV12-3/TRBV12-4 CASSSGPTGANVLTF TGTGCCAGCAGTTCCGGACCTACCGGGGCCAACGTCCTGACTTTC
TRBJ2-1 TRBD1 few TRBV9 CASSGQGALGNEQFF TGTGCCAGCAGCGGACAGGGGGCCCTGGGGAATGAGCAGTTCTTC
TRBJ2-1 TRBD2 few TRBV28 CPPPEGLATYNEQFF TGTCCCCCTCCGGAGGGACTAGCGACCTACAATGAGCAGTTCTTC
TRBJ2-3 NA once TRBV4-2 CASSRELSTDTQYF TGTGCCAGCAGCCGTGAACTTTCCACAGATACGCAGTATTTT
TRBJ2-2 NA large TRBV5-1 CASSFTGLPGELFF TGCGCCAGCAGCTTTACGGGGCTCCCCGGGGAGCTGTTTTTT
TRBJ2-7 TRBD1 NA TRBV20-1 CSARDPRIIQIDRAAYEQYF TGCAGTGCTAGAGATCCCCGCATAATACAGATCGACAGGGCGGCCTACGAGCAGTACTTC
TRBJ2-3 TRBD2 NA TRBV7-3 CASSLRLAGRTDTQYF TGTGCCAGCAGCCTCCGGCTAGCGGGGCGCACAGATACGCAGTATTTT
TRBJ2-5 TRBD1 NA TRBV6-1 CASRGTGEETQYF TGTGCCAGCAGAGGGACAGGGGAAGAGACCCAGTACTTC
TRBJ2-1 NA few TRBV6-5 CASSYEGGNEQFF TGTGCCAGCAGTTACGAAGGCGGGAATGAGCAGTTCTTC
TRBJ2-1 TRBD2 few TRBV11-3 CASSLGGGPYNEQFF TGTGCCAGCAGCCTCGGCGGGGGGCCTTACAATGAGCAGTTCTTC
TRBJ1-1 TRBD1 NA TRBV7-2 CASSPTLQGTEAFF TGTGCCAGCAGCCCTACTTTACAGGGGACTGAAGCTTTCTTT
TRBJ2-2 TRBD1 once TRBV5-1 CASSEQGGTGELFF TGCGCCAGCAGCGAACAGGGGGGCACCGGGGAGCTGTTTTTT